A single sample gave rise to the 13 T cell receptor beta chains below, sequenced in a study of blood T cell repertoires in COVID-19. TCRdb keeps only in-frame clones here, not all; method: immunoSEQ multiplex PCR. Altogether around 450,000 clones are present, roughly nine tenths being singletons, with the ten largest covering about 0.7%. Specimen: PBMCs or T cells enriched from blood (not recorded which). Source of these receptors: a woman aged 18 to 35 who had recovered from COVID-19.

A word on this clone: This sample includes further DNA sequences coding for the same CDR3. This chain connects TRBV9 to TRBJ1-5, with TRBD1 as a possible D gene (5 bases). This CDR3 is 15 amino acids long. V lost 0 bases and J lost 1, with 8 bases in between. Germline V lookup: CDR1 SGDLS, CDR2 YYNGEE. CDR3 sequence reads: CASSVEAGSNQPQHF. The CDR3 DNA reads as TGTGCCAGCAGCGTAGAGGCAGGGAGCAATCAGCCCCAGCATTTT.

The CDR3 is CAISAASNSDGGGYTF. In nucleotides, the CDR3 is TGTGCCATCAGTGCAGCTTCGAATTCGGACGGCGGGGGCTACACCTTC. V gene TRBV10-3 combines with J gene TRBJ1-2; D not certain. The germline CDR1 and CDR2 sequences are ENHRY and SYGVKD. Trimming left V 4 bases short and J 8 bases short, with 23 bases between. CDR3 length: 16 amino acids.

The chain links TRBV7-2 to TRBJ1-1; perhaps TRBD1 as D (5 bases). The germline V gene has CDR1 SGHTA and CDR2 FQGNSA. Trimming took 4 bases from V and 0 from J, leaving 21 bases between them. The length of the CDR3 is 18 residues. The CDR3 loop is CASSWGQGTFYMNTEAFF. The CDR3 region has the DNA TGTGCCAGCAGCTGGGGCCAGGGCACTTTTTACATGAACACTGAAGCTTTCTTT.

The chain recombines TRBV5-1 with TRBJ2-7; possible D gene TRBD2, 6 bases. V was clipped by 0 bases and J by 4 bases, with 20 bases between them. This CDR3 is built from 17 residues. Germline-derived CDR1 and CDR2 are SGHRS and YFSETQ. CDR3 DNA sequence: TGCGCCAGCAGCTTGGCCCGGGGGAGTGACGACCGATACGAGCAGTACTTC. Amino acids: CASSLARGSDDRYEQYF.

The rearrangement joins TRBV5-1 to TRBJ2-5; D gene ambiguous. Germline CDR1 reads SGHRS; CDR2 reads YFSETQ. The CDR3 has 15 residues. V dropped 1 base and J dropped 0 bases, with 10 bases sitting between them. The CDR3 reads CASSLSRADQETQYF. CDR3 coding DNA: TGCGCCAGCAGCTTGTCAAGAGCCGACCAAGAGACCCAGTACTTC.

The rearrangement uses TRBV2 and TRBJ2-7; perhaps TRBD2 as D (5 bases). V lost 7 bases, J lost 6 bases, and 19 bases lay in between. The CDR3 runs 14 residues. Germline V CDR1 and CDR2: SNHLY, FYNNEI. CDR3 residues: CASMRTEGLLEQYF. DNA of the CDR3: TGTGCCAGCATGCGGACCGAGGGCCTCCTCGAGCAGTACTTC.

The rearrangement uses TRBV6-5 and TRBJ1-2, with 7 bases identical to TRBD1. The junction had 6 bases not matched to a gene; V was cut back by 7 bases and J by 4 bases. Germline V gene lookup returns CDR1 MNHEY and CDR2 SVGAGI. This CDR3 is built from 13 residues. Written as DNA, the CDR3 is TGTGCCAGCAATCGGGACAGCTCCTATGGCTACACCTTC. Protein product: CASNRDSSYGYTF.

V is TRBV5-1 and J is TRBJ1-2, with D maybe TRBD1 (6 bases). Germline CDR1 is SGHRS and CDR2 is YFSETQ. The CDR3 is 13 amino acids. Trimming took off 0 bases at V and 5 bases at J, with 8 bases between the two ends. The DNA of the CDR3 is TGCGCCAGCAGCTTGGGACAGGAGTATGGCTACACCTTC. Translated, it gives CASSLGQEYGYTF.

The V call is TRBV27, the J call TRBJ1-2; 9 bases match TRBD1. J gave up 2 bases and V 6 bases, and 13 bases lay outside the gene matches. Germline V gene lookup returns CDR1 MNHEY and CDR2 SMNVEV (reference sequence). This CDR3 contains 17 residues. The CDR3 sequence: CASRVRALQGANYGYTF. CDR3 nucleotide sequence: TGTGCCAGCAGAGTTAGGGCGCTACAGGGGGCGAACTATGGCTACACCTTC.

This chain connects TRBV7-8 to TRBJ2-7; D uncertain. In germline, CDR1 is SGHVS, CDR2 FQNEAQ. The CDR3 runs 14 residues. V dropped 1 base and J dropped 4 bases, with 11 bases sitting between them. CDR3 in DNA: TGTGCCAGCAGCTTAGTCCGAGCTACTTACGAGCAGTACTTC. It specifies CASSLVRATYEQYF.

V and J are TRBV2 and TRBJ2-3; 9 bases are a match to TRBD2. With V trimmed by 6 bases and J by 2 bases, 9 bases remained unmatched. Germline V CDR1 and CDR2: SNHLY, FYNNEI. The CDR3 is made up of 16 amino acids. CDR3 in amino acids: CASRGGLAGFTDTQYF. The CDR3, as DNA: TGTGCCAGCAGGGGAGGTCTAGCGGGGTTCACAGATACGCAGTATTTT.

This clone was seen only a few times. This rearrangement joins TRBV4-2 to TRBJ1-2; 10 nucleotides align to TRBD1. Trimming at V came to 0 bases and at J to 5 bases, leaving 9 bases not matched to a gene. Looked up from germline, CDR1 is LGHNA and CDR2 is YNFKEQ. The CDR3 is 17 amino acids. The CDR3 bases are TGTGCCAGCAGCCAAGAACCACCGGGACAGGGGTATTATGGCTACACCTTC. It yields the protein CASSQEPPGQGYYGYTF.

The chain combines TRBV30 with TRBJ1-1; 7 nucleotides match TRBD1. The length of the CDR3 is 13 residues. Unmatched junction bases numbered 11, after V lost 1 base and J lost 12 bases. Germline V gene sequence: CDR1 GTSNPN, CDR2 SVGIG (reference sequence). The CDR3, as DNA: TGTGCCTGGAGTGCCGTATCAGGGGGTATAACTTTCTTT. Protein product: CAWSAVSGGITFF. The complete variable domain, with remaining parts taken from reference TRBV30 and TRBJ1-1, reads SQTIHQWPATLVQPVGSPLSLECTVEGTSNPNLYWYRQAAGRGLQLLFYSVGIGQISSEVPQNLSASRPQDRQFILSSKKLLLSDSGFYLCAWSAVSGGITFFGQGTRLTVV.